This T cell receptor beta chain appears in the sequencing data of a study of T cells after yellow fever vaccination. Study observations and caveats: The secondary T-cell response peaked on day 5, not day 15, but was weaker.

As TCR cDNA was made by 5'RACE template switching, a universal primer site and UMIs were added. TCRdb used MiXCR to reprocess the 5' RACE reads, holding one entry per CDR3 protein. This table has fewer than 450,000 distinct CDR3 sequences, approximately 4% appearing once. Looked up from germline, CDR1 is MDHEN and CDR2 is SYDVKM. V was pared by 8 bases and J by 1 base, with 8 bases between. The CDR3 consists of 12 residues. About this clonotype itself: Its antigen is not known.

The TCR was taken from a man between 18 and 29 years old who received the YFV17D yellow fever vaccine. This chain connects TRBV28 to TRBJ1-2; possible D gene TRBD1, 6 bases. The material sequenced was PBMCs, taken 5 days after the yellow fever booster vaccination. The CDR3 protein is CASGQINYGYTF. The CDR3 region has the DNA TGTGCCAGCGGACAGATTAACTATGGCTACACCTTC.